This T cell receptor (beta chain) was retrieved from a study of cytomegalovirus exposure and HLA in healthy donors. Overall study context: Early release data held 75 million to 100 million unique TCRs from HLA-typed donors. Study-level results: Later examination showed HLA-associated TCR beta chains had greater clonal expansion than equally common others.

In germline, CDR1 is KGHSH, CDR2 LQKENI. Trimming cost V 3 bases and J 2 bases; bases outside gene matches: 6. This CDR3 is built from 15 residues. At sampling all donors were nominally healthy, likely with unrecorded immune exposures. In the PCR, 60 Vbeta and 13 Jbeta primers were used. This table comes from immunoSEQ multiplex PCR, and its TCRdb copy is limited to in-frame clones, with some not included. The repertoire consists of about 40,000 clones, with 86% occurring once and the leading ten covering about an eighth. On this clone itself: Its antigen is as yet unknown.

Sequencing used PBMCs. The chain combines TRBV18 with TRBJ1-1; 7 nucleotides agree with TRBD1. This TCR was recovered from a woman between 40 and 50 years old in good health and CMV-seropositive. In DNA, the CDR3 is TGTGCCAGCTCACCTGCGGGGACAGAAAACACTGAAGCTTTCTTT. This encodes CASSPAGTENTEAFF.